This TCR beta chain was captured in a study of shared clonotypes between healthy human individuals (TCRdb year 2020). Notes on the research overall: Two women and a few men aged 18 to 49 years were included in the cohort. The study deeply sequenced blood TCR repertoires of several healthy adults to estimate repertoire size and the extent of clonotype sharing between individuals. Each donor's leukapheresis produced roughly between roughly 0.85 and 10 billion PBMCs. For each donor, CD4 naive and CD4 memory were each given three plates, CD8 naive was given two plates, and CD8 memory was given one plate. Libraries were prepared and TCR repertoires were sequenced by different laboratories using diverse techniques, in order to increase sequencing depth and limit assay-specific biases.

Using the deep immunoSEQ assay, multiplex PCR amplified TCR CDR3 regions from genomic DNA. For each cell subset, the extracted genomic DNA was distributed evenly across all wells of several immunoSEQ 96-well plates, and each plate served as one replicate. For sorted subsets, each replicate PCR was loaded with about 200 ng genomic DNA, equivalent to about 30,000 T cell genomes. Purified libraries were quantified with a Qubit 3.0 fluorometer, sized on a Bioanalyzer 2100, and re-quantified with the KAPA Library Quantification kit. A separate single-read 150-cycle Illumina NextSeq 550 flow cell was used to sequence each immunoSEQ 96-well plate. On the study's bioinformatics: Because only junctional sequences without quality scores were contained in the immunoSEQ output, filtering matching that applied to full-length reads could not be performed. Sequences were annotated with PyIR, a Python wrapper for IgBLAST v1.9, using IMGT germline references to assign V/J genes and CDR3. Reads were filtered out if the reads had weak V/J assignments (E-value above 1e-6), no CDR3, stop codons, out-of-frame junctions, or ambiguous translated residues. V3J clonotypes were defined by identical inferred V gene, J gene, and CDR3 amino acid sequence. To compute the percentage overlap between repertoires, the number of shared unique clonotypes was divided by the size of the smaller repertoire. RTK rarefaction, the Chao1 estimator, and Recon v2.1 estimates of unobserved clonotypes were used to assess repertoire richness. OLGA was used to compute generation probabilities for all TCRbeta clonotypes that the gDNA method yielded from a handful of donors. Here the immuneACCESS table is served through TCRdb, limited to in-frame sequences with V and J called. Missing clones are a known gap in these copies; in checked studies unresolved V genes cover under half, and the rest lacks a known reason. V and J calls and clone size are those listed in that table; D and trimming were worked out from the DNA. The sample contains roughly 1 million clones, more than 60% of them found a single time. The top ten constitute nearly 1.5% of the sample.

The donors were healthy, HIV-negative adults who had no recently reported acute infections or vaccinations. Every donor was a Caucasian adult residing in Nashville, Tennessee, USA. CD4+ T cells were enriched by magnetic negative selection, after which naive cells were positively selected on CD45RA and the negative fraction was taken as the memory subset. After blood collection by leukapheresis, PBMCs were isolated using Ficoll-Histopaque density gradient centrifugation and then cryopreserved in the vapor phase of liquid nitrogen. Analytical flow cytometry was used to check the purity and quantity of each magnetically sorted T cell population. Genomic DNA was isolated from every sorted fraction and measured by UV absorbance on a Nanodrop 2000c. Here is what the overall study found, with its caveats: Pairwise subsampling led to the expectation that sequencing depth would affect the degree of clonotype sharing among donors. Because the study included only a small number of donors, the genetic and exposure-history diversity represented was limited. Across a few donors, about 4.5% of naive CD4, more than 3% of naive CD8, roughly 2.3% of memory CD4, and under 0.45% of memory CD8 clonotypes were shared. Sampling was limited to blood, and TCR repertoires in tissue likely differ from TCR repertoires in blood. Rarefaction of sorted-subset datasets indicated incomplete sequencing despite the large sequencing depth. Naive subsets generally had larger estimated clonotype richness than memory subsets did. Compared with non-shared clonotypes, clonotypes shared by all four sorted-subset donors had higher generation probabilities.

As to this clone: What antigen it recognizes has not been identified. Per-nucleotide qualities are absent, and no much larger clonotype sits a single base away.

Measured from the cysteine to the phenylalanine, the CDR3 is 17 residues long. The read is trimmed to its CDR3 DNA, 51 bases read in frame from base 1. Sequencing was carried out using memory CD4+ T cells sorted from blood. Taken with the paper, the label for cell subset or site translates to: CD45RA-negative fraction. The receptor comes from a man younger than 35 in good health. Recombination joined TRBV21-1 with TRBJ1-2; the table's TRBD1 call for D was not verified on the DNA. TRBV21-1 is listed as a pseudogene. The DNA sequence is given as TGTGCCAGCAGCATGTTCCTAGGCTCGACAGGGAACTATGGCTACACCTTC. The encoded protein is CASSMFLGSTGNYGYTF.